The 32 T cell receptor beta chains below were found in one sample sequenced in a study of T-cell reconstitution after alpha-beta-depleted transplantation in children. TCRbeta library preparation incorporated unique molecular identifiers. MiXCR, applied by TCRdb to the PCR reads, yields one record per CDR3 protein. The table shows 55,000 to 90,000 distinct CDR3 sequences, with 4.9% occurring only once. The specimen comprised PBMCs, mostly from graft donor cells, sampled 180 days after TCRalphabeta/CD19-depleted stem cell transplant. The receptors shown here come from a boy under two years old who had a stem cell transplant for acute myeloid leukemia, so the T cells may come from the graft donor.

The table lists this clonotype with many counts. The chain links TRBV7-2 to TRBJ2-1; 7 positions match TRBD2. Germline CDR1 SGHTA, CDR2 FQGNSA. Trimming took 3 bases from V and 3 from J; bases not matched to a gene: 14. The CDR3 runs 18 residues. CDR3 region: CASSFYPAGRGYYNEQFF. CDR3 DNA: TGTGCCAGCAGCTTTTACCCCGCGGGGAGGGGATACTACAATGAGCAGTTCTTC.

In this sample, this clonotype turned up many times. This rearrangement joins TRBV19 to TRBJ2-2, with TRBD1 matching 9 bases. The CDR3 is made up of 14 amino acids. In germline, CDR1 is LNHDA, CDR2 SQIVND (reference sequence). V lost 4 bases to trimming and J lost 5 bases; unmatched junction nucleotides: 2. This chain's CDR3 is CASSRDRETGELFF. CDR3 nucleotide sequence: TGTGCCAGTAGTAGGGACAGGGAAACCGGGGAGCTGTTTTTT.

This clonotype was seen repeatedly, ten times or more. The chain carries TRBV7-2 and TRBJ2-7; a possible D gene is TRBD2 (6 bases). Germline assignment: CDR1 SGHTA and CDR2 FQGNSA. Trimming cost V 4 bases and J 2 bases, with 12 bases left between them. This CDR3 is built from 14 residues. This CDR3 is CASSWDWPPYEQYF. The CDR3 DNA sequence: TGTGCCAGCAGCTGGGACTGGCCCCCCTACGAGCAGTACTTC.

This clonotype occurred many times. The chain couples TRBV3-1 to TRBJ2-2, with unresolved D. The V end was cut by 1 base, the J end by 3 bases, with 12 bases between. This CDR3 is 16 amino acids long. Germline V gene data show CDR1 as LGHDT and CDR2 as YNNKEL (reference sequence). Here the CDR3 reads CASSQAGMVDTGELFF. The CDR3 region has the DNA TGTGCCAGCAGCCAAGCGGGCATGGTGGACACCGGGGAGCTGTTTTTT. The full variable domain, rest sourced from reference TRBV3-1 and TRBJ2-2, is DTAVSQTPKYLVTQMGNDKSIKCEQNLGHDTMYWYKQDSKKFLKIMFSYNNKELIINETVPNRFSPKSPDKAHLNLHINSLELGDSAVYFCASSQAGMVDTGELFFGEGSRLTVL.

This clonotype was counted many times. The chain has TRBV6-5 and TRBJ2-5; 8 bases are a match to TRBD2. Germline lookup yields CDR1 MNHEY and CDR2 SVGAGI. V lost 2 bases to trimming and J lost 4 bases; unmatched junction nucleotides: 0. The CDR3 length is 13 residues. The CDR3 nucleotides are TGTGCCAGCAGTTACGCGGGGGGAGAGACCCAGTACTTC. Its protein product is CASSYAGGETQYF.

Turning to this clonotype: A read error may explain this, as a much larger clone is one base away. The CDR3 DNA sequence: TGTGCCAGCAGCTTATTAGATCTCTACTACAATGAGCAGTTCTTC. Translation gives CASSLLDLYYNEQFF. V and J are TRBV7-8 and TRBJ2-1; D gene uncertain. The CDR3 is 15 residues long. The germline V gene has CDR1 SGHVS and CDR2 FQNEAQ. V lost 2 bases and J lost 3, with 11 bases in between.

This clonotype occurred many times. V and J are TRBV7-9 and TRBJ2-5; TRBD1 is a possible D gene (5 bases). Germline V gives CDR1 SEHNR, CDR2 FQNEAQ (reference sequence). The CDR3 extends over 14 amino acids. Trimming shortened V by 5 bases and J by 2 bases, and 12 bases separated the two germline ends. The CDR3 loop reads CASSPGMGQETQYF. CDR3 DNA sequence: TGTGCCAGCAGCCCAGGGATGGGACAAGAGACCCAGTACTTC.

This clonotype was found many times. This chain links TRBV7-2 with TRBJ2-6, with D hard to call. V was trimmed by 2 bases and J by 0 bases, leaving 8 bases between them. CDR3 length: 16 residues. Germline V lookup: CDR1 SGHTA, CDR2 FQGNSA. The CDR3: CASSLSSGSGANVLTF. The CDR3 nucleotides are TGTGCCAGCAGCTTATCGTCGGGCTCTGGGGCCAACGTCCTGACTTTC.

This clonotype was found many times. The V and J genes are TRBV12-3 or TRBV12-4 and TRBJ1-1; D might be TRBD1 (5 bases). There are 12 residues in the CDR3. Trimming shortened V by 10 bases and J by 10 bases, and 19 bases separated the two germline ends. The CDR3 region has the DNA TGTGCCAACCGCCCCCCGGGGGGGGGAGCTTTCTTT. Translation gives CANRPPGGGAFF.

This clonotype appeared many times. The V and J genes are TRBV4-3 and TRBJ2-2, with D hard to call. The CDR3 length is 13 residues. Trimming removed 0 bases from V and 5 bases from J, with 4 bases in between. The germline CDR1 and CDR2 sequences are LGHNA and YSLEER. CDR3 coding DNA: TGCGCCAGCAGCCAAGATCCGACCGGGGAGCTGTTTTTT. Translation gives CASSQDPTGELFF.

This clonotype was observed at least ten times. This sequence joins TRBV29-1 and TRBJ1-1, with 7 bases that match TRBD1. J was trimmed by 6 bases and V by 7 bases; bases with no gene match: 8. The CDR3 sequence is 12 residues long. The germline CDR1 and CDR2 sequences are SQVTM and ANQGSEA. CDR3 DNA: TGCAGCGGTGGGGGAGGGGGCTCTGAAGCTTTCTTT. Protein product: CSGGGGGSEAFF. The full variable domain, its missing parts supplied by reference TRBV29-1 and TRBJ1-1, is SAVISQKPSRDICQRGTSLTIQCQVDSQVTMMFWYRQQPGQSLTLIATANQGSEATYESGFVIDKFPISRPNLTFSTLTVSNMSPEDSSIYLCSGGGGGSEAFFGQGTRLTVV.

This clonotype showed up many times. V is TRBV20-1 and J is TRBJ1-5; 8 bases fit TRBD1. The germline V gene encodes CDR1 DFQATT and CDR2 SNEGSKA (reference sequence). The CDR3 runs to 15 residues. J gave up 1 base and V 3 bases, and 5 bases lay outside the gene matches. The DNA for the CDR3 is TGCAGTGCTAGCTGGACAGGGATAAGCAATCAGCCCCAGCATTTT. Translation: CSASWTGISNQPQHF.

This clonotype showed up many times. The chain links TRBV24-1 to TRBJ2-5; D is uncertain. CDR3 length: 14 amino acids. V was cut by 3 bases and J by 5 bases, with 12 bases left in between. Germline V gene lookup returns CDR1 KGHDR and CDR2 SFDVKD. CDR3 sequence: CATSDARGPETQYF. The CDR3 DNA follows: TGTGCCACCAGTGATGCTCGAGGACCGGAGACCCAGTACTTC.

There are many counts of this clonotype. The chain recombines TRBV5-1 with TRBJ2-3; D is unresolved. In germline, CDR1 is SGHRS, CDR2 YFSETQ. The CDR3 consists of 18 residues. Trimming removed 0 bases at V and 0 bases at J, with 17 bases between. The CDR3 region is CASSLVVRAYPSTDTQYF. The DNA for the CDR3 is TGCGCCAGCAGCTTGGTGGTTCGGGCGTACCCTAGCACAGATACGCAGTATTTT.

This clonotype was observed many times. The CDR3 DNA sequence: TGTGCCAGCAGCTTACAGGGGGGCTTGGGAGAGACCCAGTACTTC. The encoded protein is CASSLQGGLGETQYF. V and J are TRBV7-2 and TRBJ2-5; TRBD1 might be the D (7 bases). Germline V lookup: CDR1 SGHTA, CDR2 FQGNSA. This CDR3 contains 15 residues. Between the trimmed V and J ends, which lost 2 bases and 4 bases, there was a span of 14 bases.

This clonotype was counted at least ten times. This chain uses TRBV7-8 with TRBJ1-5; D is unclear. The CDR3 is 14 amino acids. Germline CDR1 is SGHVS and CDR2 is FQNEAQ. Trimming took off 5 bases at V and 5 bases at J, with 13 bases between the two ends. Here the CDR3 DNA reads TGTGCCAGCAGCGCAGGACGACTAGATCAGCCCCAGCATTTT. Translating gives CASSAGRLDQPQHF. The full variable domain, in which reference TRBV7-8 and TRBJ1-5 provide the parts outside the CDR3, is GAGVSQSPRYKVAKRGQDVALRCDPISGHVSLFWYQQALGQGPEFLTYFQNEAQLDKSGLPSDRFFAERPEGSVSTLKIQRTQQEDSAVYLCASSAGRLDQPQHFGDGTRLSIL.

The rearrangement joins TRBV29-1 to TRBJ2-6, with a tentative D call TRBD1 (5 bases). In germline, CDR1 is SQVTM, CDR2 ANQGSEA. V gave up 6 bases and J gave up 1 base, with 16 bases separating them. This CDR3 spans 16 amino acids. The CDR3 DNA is TGCAGCGTCCTAGGGGCAGGGCAGTCTGGGGCCAACGTCCTGACTTTC. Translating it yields CSVLGAGQSGANVLTF.

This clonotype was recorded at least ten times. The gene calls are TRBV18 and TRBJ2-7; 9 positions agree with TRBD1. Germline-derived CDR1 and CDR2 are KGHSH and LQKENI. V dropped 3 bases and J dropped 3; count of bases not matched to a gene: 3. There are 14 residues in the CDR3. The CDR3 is CASSPGQGHYEQYF. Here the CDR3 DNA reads TGTGCCAGCTCACCGGGACAGGGACACTACGAGCAGTACTTC.

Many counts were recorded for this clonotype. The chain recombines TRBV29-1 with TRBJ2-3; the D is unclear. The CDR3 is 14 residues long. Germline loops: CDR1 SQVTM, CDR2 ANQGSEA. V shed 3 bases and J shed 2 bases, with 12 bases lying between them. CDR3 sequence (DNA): TGCAGCGTTGACAGGACGGCACACACAGATACGCAGTATTTT. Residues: CSVDRTAHTDTQYF.

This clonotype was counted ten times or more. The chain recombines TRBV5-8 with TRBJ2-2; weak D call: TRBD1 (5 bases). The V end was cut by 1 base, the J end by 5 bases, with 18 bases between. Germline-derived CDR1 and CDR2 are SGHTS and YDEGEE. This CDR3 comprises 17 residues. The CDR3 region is CASSLSSGWSPTGELFF. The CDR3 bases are TGTGCCAGCAGCTTGTCTTCAGGGTGGAGCCCTACCGGGGAGCTGTTTTTT.

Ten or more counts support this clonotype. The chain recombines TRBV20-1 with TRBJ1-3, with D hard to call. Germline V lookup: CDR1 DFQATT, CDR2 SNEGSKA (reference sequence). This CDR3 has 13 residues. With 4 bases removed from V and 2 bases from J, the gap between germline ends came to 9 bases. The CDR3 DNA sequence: TGCAGTGCTACTGGGATCGCTGGAAACACCATATATTTT. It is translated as CSATGIAGNTIYF.

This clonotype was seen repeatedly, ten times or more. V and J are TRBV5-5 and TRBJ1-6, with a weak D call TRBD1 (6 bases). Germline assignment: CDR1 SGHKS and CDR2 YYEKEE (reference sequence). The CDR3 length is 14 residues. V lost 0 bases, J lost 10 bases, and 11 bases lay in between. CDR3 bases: TGTGCCAGCAGCTTGGGGACAGAAGGGTCACCCCTCCACTTT. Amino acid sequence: CASSLGTEGSPLHF.

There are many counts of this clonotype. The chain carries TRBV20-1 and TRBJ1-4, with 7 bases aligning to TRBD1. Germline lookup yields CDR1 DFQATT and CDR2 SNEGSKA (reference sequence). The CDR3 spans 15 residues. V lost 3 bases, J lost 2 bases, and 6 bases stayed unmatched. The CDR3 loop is CSARDRSWTNEKLFF. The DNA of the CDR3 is TGCAGTGCTAGGGACAGGTCATGGACTAATGAAAAACTGTTTTTT.

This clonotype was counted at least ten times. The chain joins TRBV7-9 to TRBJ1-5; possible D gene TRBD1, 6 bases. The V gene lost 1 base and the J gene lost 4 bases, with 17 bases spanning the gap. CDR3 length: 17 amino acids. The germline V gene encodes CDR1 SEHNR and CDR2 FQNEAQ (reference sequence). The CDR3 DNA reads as TGTGCCAGCAGCTTAGGCTTTCTGGACAGCCAGAATCAGCCCCAGCATTTT. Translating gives CASSLGFLDSQNQPQHF. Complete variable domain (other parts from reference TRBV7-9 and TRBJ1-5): DTGVSQNPRHKITKRGQNVTFRCDPISEHNRLYWYRQTLGQGPEFLTYFQNEAQLEKSRLLSDRFSAERPKGSFSTLEIQRTEQGDSAMYLCASSLGFLDSQNQPQHFGDGTRLSIL.

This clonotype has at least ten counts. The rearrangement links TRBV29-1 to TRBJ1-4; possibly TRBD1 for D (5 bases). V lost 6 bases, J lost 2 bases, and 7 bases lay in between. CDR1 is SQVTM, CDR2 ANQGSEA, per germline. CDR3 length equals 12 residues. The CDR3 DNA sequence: TGCAGCGTCCGGGGGACTAATGAAAAACTGTTTTTT. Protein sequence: CSVRGTNEKLFF.

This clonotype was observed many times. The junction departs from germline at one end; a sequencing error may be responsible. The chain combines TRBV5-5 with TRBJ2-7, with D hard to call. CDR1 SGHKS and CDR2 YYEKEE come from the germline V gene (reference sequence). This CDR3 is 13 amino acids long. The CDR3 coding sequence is TGTGCCAGCAGCCGGCCCCCAGCACCCTCTCCGGGCTTC. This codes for CASSRPPAPSPGF.

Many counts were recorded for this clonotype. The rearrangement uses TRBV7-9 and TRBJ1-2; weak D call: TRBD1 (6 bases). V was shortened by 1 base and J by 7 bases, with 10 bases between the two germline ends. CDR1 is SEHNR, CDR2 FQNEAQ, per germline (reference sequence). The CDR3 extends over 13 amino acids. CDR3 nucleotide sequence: TGTGCCAGCAGCTTAGGGGAGACAGGTGGCTACACCTTC. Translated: CASSLGETGGYTF.

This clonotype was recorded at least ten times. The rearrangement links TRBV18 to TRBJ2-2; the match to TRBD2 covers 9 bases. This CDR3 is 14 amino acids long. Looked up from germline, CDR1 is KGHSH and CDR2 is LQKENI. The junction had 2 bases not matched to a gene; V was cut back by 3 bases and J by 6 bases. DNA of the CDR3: TGTGCCAGCTCACCTAGCGGGGGTGCCGGGGAGCTGTTTTTT. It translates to CASSPSGGAGELFF.

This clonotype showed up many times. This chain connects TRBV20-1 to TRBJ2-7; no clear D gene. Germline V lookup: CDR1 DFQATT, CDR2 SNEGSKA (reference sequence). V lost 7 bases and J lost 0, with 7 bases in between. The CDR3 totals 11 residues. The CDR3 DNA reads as TGCAGTGTCCTGGGCTCCTACGAGCAGTACGTC. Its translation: CSVLGSYEQYV.

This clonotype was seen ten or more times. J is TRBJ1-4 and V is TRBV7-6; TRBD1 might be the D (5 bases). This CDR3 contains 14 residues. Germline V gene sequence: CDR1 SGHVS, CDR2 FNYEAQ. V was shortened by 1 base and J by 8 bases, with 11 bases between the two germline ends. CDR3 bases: TGTGCCAGCAGCTTAGTGGGACCGCAGGAAAAACTGTTTTTT. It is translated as CASSLVGPQEKLFF.

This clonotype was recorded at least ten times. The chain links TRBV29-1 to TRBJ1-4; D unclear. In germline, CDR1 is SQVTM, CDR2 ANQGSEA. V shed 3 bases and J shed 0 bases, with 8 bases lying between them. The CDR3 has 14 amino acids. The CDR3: CSVERFSTNEKLFF. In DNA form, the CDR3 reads TGCAGCGTTGAGAGGTTTTCAACTAATGAAAAACTGTTTTTT.

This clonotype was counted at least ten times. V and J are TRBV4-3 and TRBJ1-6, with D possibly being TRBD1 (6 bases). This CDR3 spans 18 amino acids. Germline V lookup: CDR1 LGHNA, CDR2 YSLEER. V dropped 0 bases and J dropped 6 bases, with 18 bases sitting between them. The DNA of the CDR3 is TGCGCCAGCAGCCAAGATGTTCGGGGGGCGCATTCTAATTCACCCCTCCACTTT. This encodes CASSQDVRGAHSNSPLHF.